The 12 T cell receptor beta chains below were found in one sample sequenced in a study of cytomegalovirus exposure and HLA in healthy donors (dated by TCRdb to about 2017). Library prep was done by the immunoSEQ multiplex PCR assay. The multiplex PCR relied on a mix of 60 forward primers for TCR Vbeta segments and 13 reverse primers for TCR Jbeta segments. Entries here come from immuneACCESS through TCRdb and include only in-frame sequences with V and J called. Some clones fail to appear in such tables; in the studies checked, an unresolved V gene covers under half of the shortfall, and the cause of the remainder is unknown. Counted in this sample were roughly 200,000 clones; more than 65% of them appeared once. Less than 3.5% of the sample is in the top ten clones. The sequenced material came from PBMCs. The receptor source for this set is a female donor in good health and CMV-seronegative.

V gene TRBV12-5 combines with J gene TRBJ2-4; weak D call: TRBD2 (5 bases). The CDR3 is made up of 12 amino acids. In germline, CDR1 is LGHNT, CDR2 FRNRAP. With 1 base removed from V and 12 bases from J, the gap between germline ends came to 10 bases. CDR3 bases: TGTGCTAGTGGTTTGGACAGCCGGGGTCAGTACTTC. Protein: CASGLDSRGQYF.

The chain has TRBV14 and TRBJ2-7; TRBD1 agrees at 10 bases. The CDR3 runs to 17 residues. J was trimmed by 2 bases and V by 4 bases; bases with no gene match: 11. Germline CDR1 is SGHDN and CDR2 is FVKESK. In DNA form, the CDR3 reads TGTGCCAGCAGCCCTTCGGGGGGGGACAGGGGAACCTACGAGCAGTACTTC. Protein: CASSPSGGDRGTYEQYF.

Only a few counts were recorded for this clone. The rearrangement joins TRBV5-4 to TRBJ2-7, with 7 bases matching TRBD2. The CDR3 runs 15 residues. Germline assignment: CDR1 SGHNT and CDR2 YYREEE (reference sequence). With 2 bases clipped from V and 4 bases from J, the junction kept 9 bases outside the gene matches. The DNA of the CDR3 is TGTGCCAGCAGCTTAGGCGGGAGCCTTGAGTACGAGCAGTACTTC. Translated, it gives CASSLGGSLEYEQYF.

This clone appeared a few times. This chain joins TRBV4-3 and TRBJ1-1; D perhaps matches TRBD1 (5 bases). V was clipped by 5 bases and J by 0 bases, with 13 bases between them. The CDR3 covers 15 residues. Germline CDR1 reads LGHNA; CDR2 reads YSLEER. CDR3: CASSSSTAMNTEAFF. The CDR3 bases are TGCGCCAGCAGCTCGTCGACAGCTATGAACACTGAAGCTTTCTTT.

This rearrangement joins TRBV29-1 to TRBJ2-7, with 8 bases lining up with TRBD2. The CDR3 loop spans 16 amino acids. J gave up 0 bases and V 6 bases, and 13 bases lay outside the gene matches. The germline V gene encodes CDR1 SQVTM and CDR2 ANQGSEA. This CDR3 is CSVAFLTSGSSYEQYF. The CDR3 DNA follows: TGCAGCGTAGCATTCTTAACTAGCGGATCCTCCTACGAGCAGTACTTC.

Only one count was recorded for this clone. At one of its ends the junction is not consistent with the germline gene, which may arise from a read error. The V call is TRBV9, the J call TRBJ1-1; D gene unclear. This CDR3 region has 13 residues. Germline CDR1 SGDLS, CDR2 YYNGEE. The DNA for the CDR3 is TGTGCCAGCGGCGTAGCGGACTACACTGAAGCTTTCTTT. Encoded protein: CASGVADYTEAFF.

The chain employs TRBV10-3 and TRBJ1-2, with D maybe TRBD1 (5 bases). The V and J ends lost 2 bases and 7 bases respectively, with 14 bases between them. This CDR3 contains 14 residues. Germline lookup yields CDR1 ENHRY and CDR2 SYGVKD. The DNA of the CDR3 is TGTGCCATCAGTGAGGGTCAGGGCTCTGGTGGCTACACCTTC. This sequence encodes CAISEGQGSGGYTF.

The chain combines TRBV2 with TRBJ2-7, with D perhaps matching TRBD1 (6 bases). The CDR3 has 14 amino acids. Germline CDR1 reads SNHLY; CDR2 reads FYNNEI. V was cut by 2 bases and J by 0 bases, with 8 bases left in between. The CDR3, as DNA: TGTGCCAGCAGTGAACAGGGGATCTCCTACGAGCAGTACTTC. Translated: CASSEQGISYEQYF. Using reference TRBV2 and TRBJ2-7 for the parts outside the CDR3, the full variable domain is EPEVTQTPSHQVTQMGQEVILRCVPISNHLYFYWYRQILGQKVEFLVSFYNNEISEKSEIFDDQFSVERPDGSNFTLKIRSTKLEDSAMYFCASSEQGISYEQYFGPGTRLTVT.

In its sample, this clone was seen a few times. The chain joins TRBV6-1 to TRBJ2-7, with 11 bases matching TRBD1. This CDR3 spans 15 amino acids. Trimming took 4 bases from V and 4 from J; bases not matched to a gene: 6. Germline V gene sequence: CDR1 MNHNS, CDR2 SASEGT. CDR3: CASSASGQGVYEQYF. Here the CDR3 DNA reads TGTGCCAGCAGTGCGTCGGGACAGGGGGTTTACGAGCAGTACTTC.

The rearrangement links TRBV30 to TRBJ2-1; D is unresolved. The CDR3 runs 12 residues. Germline-derived CDR1 and CDR2 are GTSNPN and SVGIG (reference sequence). The germline V and J ends were trimmed by 4 bases and 5 bases, with 9 bases remaining between them. The CDR3 spells CAWTSWHNEQFF. DNA of the CDR3: TGTGCCTGGACCTCTTGGCACAATGAGCAGTTCTTC.

This rearrangement joins TRBV5-5 to TRBJ2-1, with D perhaps matching TRBD1 (6 bases). This CDR3 spans 16 amino acids. Trimming took off 4 bases at V and 6 bases at J, with 20 bases between the two ends. CDR1 is SGHKS and CDR2 is YYEKEE in the germline V gene (reference sequence). CDR3 DNA sequence: TGTGCCAGCAGCAGAACTCGACAGGCAAATTTCAATGAGCAGTTCTTC. As protein: CASSRTRQANFNEQFF.

The V gene is TRBV5-1, the J gene TRBJ2-1; 8 bases are shared with TRBD2. The CDR3 is made up of 15 amino acids. V shed 4 bases, J shed 0 bases, and the junction held 3 bases outside the gene matches. In germline, CDR1 is SGHRS, CDR2 YFSETQ. The CDR3 loop is CASSPGGSSYNEQFF. As DNA, the CDR3 is TGCGCCAGCAGCCCGGGGGGGAGCTCCTACAATGAGCAGTTCTTC.